This T cell receptor beta chain was recorded in a study of cytomegalovirus exposure and HLA in healthy donors. This clone was recorded a few times. Researchers ran the PCR with 60 Vbeta and 13 Jbeta primers. The assay was immunoSEQ multiplex PCR, and TCRdb's table has in-frame clones only and misses some. The table has about 200,000 clones, approximately 78% seen once; the top ten hold 2.7%. Per germline, CDR1 LNHNV and CDR2 YYDKDF (reference sequence). With 3 bases clipped from V and 9 bases from J, the junction kept 10 bases outside the gene matches. The CDR3 covers 17 residues. This clonotype was obtained from a woman in her forties in good health and CMV-seronegative. This rearrangement joins TRBV15 to TRBJ2-1; 14 nucleotides align to TRBD2. The sequenced sample consisted of PBMCs. The CDR3 is CATSRGGLAGVMSEQFF. In nucleotides, the CDR3 is TGTGCCACCAGCAGGGGGGGACTAGCGGGAGTAATGAGTGAGCAGTTCTTC.